This T cell receptor beta chain was sequenced for a study of blood T cell repertoires in COVID-19 (dated by TCRdb to the early 2020s). General notes on the study: Samples from collaborators originated in the United States, Italy and Spain and spanned both the acute and convalescent phases of COVID-19. The material from the prospective study consisted of cDNA or gDNA derived from T cells, B-cell-depleted T cells, or PBMCs. The dataset comprised deeply sampled blood TCRbeta repertoires from subjects exposed to, actively infected with, or recovered from COVID-19. A freely available public database, intended as a resource for researchers studying the immune response to SARS-CoV-2, is where the repertoires were released. Samples were obtained from the ongoing ImmuneRACE study (first 160 participants) and from roughly 1,300 subjects provided by 6 global collaborators. A de-identified subject ID, COVID-19 status, age in years and sex were almost always included in the sample metadata. Where available, HLA class I and class II types were obtained from metadata supplied by the sample provider rather than from assay-based typing. Paper-wide results and their limitations: Clinical and demographic metadata were provided uncurated, with the amount varying by source and participant.

About this clone: This clone's antigen is unknown. No base quality values were provided; no much bigger clone lies one nucleotide off.

In the germline V gene (reference sequence), CDR1 corresponds to MNHEY and CDR2 to SMNVEV. Relative to germline, V is missing 1 base and J is missing 8 bases, with 2 bases of the junction outside any gene match. Measured from the cysteine to the phenylalanine, the CDR3 is 13 residues long. CDR3 DNA is the only sequence kept; it has 39 bases, read in frame from the first base. TCRbeta CDR3 regions were amplified from genomic DNA by means of the immunoSEQ Assay, a bias-controlled multiplex PCR. The published analysis was carried out like this. Nucleated cell counts per sample were estimated from amplification of reference gene primers within the assay. To quantify the absolute abundance of each unique TCRbeta CDR3 rearrangement, sequence reads were collapsed and filtered. Productive Simpson clonality was computed per sample as the square root of Simpson's diversity index over productive rearrangements. TCRdb carries this immuneACCESS record with in-frame sequences only. Its versions omit some clonotypes, under half of them owing to an unresolved V gene in the studies checked, with the rest unexplained. That table is the source of V, J and clone size, and D and trimming were worked out from the DNA. Counted in this sample were a few hundred thousand clones; approximately 87% of them appeared once. Of the sample, 2.5% to 3% is held by the ten largest clones.

One collaborating source in Seattle enrolled patients during active infection and followed them longitudinally through the course of disease. Each collaborating institution followed its own protocols to collect whole blood in K2EDTA tubes. For TCRbeta analysis, collaborators shipped samples as frozen whole blood, isolated PBMCs, or DNA extracted from either of those sample types. Source material: peripheral blood. The receptor comes from a woman in her 30s with COVID-19, enrolled during active disease. The rearranged segments are TRBV27 and TRBJ1-1, and TRBD1 aligns with 9 junction nucleotides. The DNA is as follows: TGTGCCAGCAGTTTATTGGGGACAGGGGAAGCTTTCTTT. Its protein reads: CASSLLGTGEAFF.